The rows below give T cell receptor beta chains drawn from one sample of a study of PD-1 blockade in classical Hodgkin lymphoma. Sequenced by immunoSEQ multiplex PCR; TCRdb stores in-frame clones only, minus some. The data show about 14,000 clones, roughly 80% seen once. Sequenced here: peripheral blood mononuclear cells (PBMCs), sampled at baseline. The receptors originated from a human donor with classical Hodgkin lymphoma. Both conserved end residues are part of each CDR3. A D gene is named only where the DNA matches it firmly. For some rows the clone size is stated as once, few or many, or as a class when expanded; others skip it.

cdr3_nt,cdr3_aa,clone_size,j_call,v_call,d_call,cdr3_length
TGTGCCAGCAGCTCGGGGACTAGCGGGCCACCTGAAGAGACCCAGTACTTC,CASSSGTSGPPEETQYF,.,TRBJ2-5,TRBV5-8,TRBD2,17
TGTGCCAGCAGGATCATGCCGAACACCGGGGAGCTGTTTTTT,CASRIMPNTGELFF,once,TRBJ2-2,TRBV6-4,.,14
TGTGCCAGCAGCGTCATACTAGCGGGTGGGGTACAGTTCTTC,CASSVILAGGVQFF,medium-sized,TRBJ2-1,TRBV9,TRBD2,14
TGTGCCAGCAGCTTAGGGACTAGCGGGGACTCCTACGAGCAGTACTTC,CASSLGTSGDSYEQYF,.,TRBJ2-7,TRBV7-8,TRBD2,16
TGCGCCAGCAGCTCCGCAGAGTACCAAGAGACCCAGTACTTC,CASSSAEYQETQYF,.,TRBJ2-5,TRBV5-1,.,14
TGTGCCAGCAGCAACCGGACGGTGAACACTGAAGCTTTCTTT,CASSNRTVNTEAFF,.,TRBJ1-1,TRBV5-4,.,14
TGCGCCAGCAGCCAAGGGGGCGCGAACACCGGGGAGCTGTTTTTT,CASSQGGANTGELFF,.,TRBJ2-2,TRBV4-3,.,15
TGTGCCAGCAGTTTATACTCGGCAGGCCCGAGCTCCTACGAGCAGTACTTC,CASSLYSAGPSSYEQYF,.,TRBJ2-7,TRBV27,.,17
TGTGCATCCGGGGGGGCCTCAGATACGCAGTATTTT,CASGGASDTQYF,.,TRBJ2-3,TRBV7-2,TRBD2,12
TGTGCCAGCAGCCAATCTCTGGGGGGCCGGAGCACCGGGGAGCTGTTTTTT,CASSQSLGGRSTGELFF,.,TRBJ2-2,TRBV14,.,17
TGTGCCAGCAGCGGCCGACTAGTCTCCCAAGAGACCCAGTACTTC,CASSGRLVSQETQYF,.,TRBJ2-5,TRBV7-6,.,15
TGTGCCAGCAGCTTTCGACAGGGGGCGAACACCGGGGAGCTGTTTTTT,CASSFRQGANTGELFF,.,TRBJ2-2,TRBV5-6,TRBD1,16
TGTGCCAGCAGCGAAACTTTGGTGGACACTGAAGCTTTCTTT,CASSETLVDTEAFF,.,TRBJ1-1,TRBV9,.,14
TGTGCCAGCTCACCACTGAATGAGCAGTTCTTC,CASSPLNEQFF,.,TRBJ2-1,TRBV18,.,11
TGTGCCAGCAGCTTAGCGGAATCGAGAGCTCAAGAGACCCAGTACTTC,CASSLAESRAQETQYF,.,TRBJ2-5,TRBV7-9,.,16
TGTGCCATCAGTCGAGGGGTGGCCGAGGATACGCAGTATTTT,CAISRGVAEDTQYF,.,TRBJ2-3,TRBV10-3,.,14
TGTGCCAGCAGCTTAGGGTGGGAAAGGGCTGAAGCTTTCTTT,CASSLGWERAEAFF,.,TRBJ1-1,TRBV7-2,.,14